What follows are 30 T cell receptor beta chains derived from one specimen sequenced in a study of blood T cell repertoires in COVID-19. Assay: immunoSEQ multiplex PCR; the TCRdb copy retains only in-frame clones and omits some. The sample has about 220,000 clones; around 83% are singletons. The sequencing sample was made of peripheral blood. The receptors were gathered from a woman aged 50 to 65 with acute or convalescent COVID-19.

In its sample, this clone was seen once. The chain employs TRBV6-5 and TRBJ2-7, with a tentative D call TRBD2 (6 bases). From germline, CDR1 is MNHEY and CDR2 SVGAGI. The CDR3 spans 13 residues. V lost 2 bases and J lost 3, with 8 bases in between. CDR3 nucleotide sequence: TGTGCCAGCAGTTACATGGGGGGCTACGAGCAGTACTTC. Translating it yields CASSYMGGYEQYF.

This chain connects TRBV12-3 or TRBV12-4 to TRBJ2-1; no clear D. Deletions cut 8 bases from V and 5 bases from J, with 10 bases between. The CDR3 is 12 residues long. CDR3 amino acids: CASRAYDNEQFF. The CDR3 DNA follows: TGTGCCAGCCGTGCCTACGACAATGAGCAGTTCTTC.

The chain links TRBV6-6 to TRBJ1-4, with 9 bases fitting TRBD1. The V gene's germline CDR1 is MNHNY and CDR2 SVGAGI (reference sequence). CDR3 size: 14 residues. V gave up 2 bases and J gave up 5 bases; unmatched junction bases: 0. This chain's CDR3 is CASSYGTGNEKLFF. CDR3 in DNA: TGTGCCAGCAGTTACGGGACAGGGAATGAAAAACTGTTTTTT.

The chain recombines TRBV27 with TRBJ1-5; 8 positions agree with TRBD1. Per the germline V gene, CDR1 is MNHEY and CDR2 is SMNVEV (reference sequence). This CDR3 has 17 residues. J was trimmed by 0 bases and V by 5 bases; bases with no gene match: 9. The CDR3 here is CASSPRQGSYSNQPQHF. The CDR3 DNA reads as TGTGCCAGCAGTCCTCGACAGGGGAGTTATAGCAATCAGCCCCAGCATTTT.

This chain's CDR3 is CASSLERDQYF. CDR3 in DNA: TGTGCCAGCAGTTTAGAACGAGACCAGTACTTC. V usage is TRBV12-3 or TRBV12-4 and J usage is TRBJ2-5; D unresolved. Trimming removed 1 base at V and 10 bases at J, with 7 bases between. The CDR3 has 11 amino acids.

The chain combines TRBV4-1 with TRBJ2-7; 8 bases line up with TRBD1. The trim removed 0 bases at V and 6 bases at J, leaving 7 bases unmatched. The CDR3 sequence is 15 residues long. The germline V gene has CDR1 MGHRA and CDR2 YSYEKL. The CDR3 DNA sequence: TGCGCCAGCAGCCAAGACCCCGGACAGGGTGGCGAGCAGTACTTC. Protein: CASSQDPGQGGEQYF.

J is TRBJ2-5 and V is TRBV19, with TRBD2 matching 13 bases. The length of the CDR3 is 17 residues. Trimming took 2 bases from V and 2 from J; bases not matched to a gene: 5. Germline CDR1 reads LNHDA; CDR2 reads SQIVND (reference sequence). Written as DNA, the CDR3 is TGTGCCAGTAGTATACGGGGACTAGCGGGGACACAAGAGACCCAGTACTTC. The encoded protein is CASSIRGLAGTQETQYF.

Here the CDR3 reads CASSTPESQETQYF. The CDR3 DNA is TGTGCCAGCAGTACCCCGGAGAGCCAAGAGACCCAGTACTTC. The chain has TRBV6-6 and TRBJ2-5; D remains unclear. Trimming stripped 5 bases from V and 1 base from J, with 11 bases between. The germline V gene encodes CDR1 MNHNY and CDR2 SVGAGI (reference sequence). The CDR3 has 14 amino acids.

Written as DNA, the CDR3 is TGTGCCATCAGCCCGGGGCTAGGGACAGGGGTTGAGCAGTACTTC. This codes for CAISPGLGTGVEQYF. The chain joins TRBV10-3 to TRBJ2-7, with 10 bases that match TRBD1. After removal of 6 bases from V and 7 bases from J, the junction contained 12 bases not matched to a gene. Germline V gives CDR1 ENHRY, CDR2 SYGVKD. This CDR3 has 15 amino acids.

The chain joins TRBV28 to TRBJ2-5, with D possibly TRBD2 on 7 matching bases. Trimming left V 5 bases short and J 2 bases short, with 12 bases between. Germline CDR1 reads MDHEN; CDR2 reads SYDVKM. The CDR3 covers 14 residues. CDR3 amino acids: CASSLSGTQETQYF. Here the CDR3 DNA reads TGTGCCAGCAGTCTCAGCGGGACACAAGAGACCCAGTACTTC.

This chain uses TRBV15 with TRBJ2-1; no clear D gene. Trimming left V 4 bases short and J 2 bases short, with 9 bases between. Germline values: CDR1 LNHNV, CDR2 YYDKDF (reference sequence). The CDR3 has 14 residues. This chain's CDR3 is CATSNYVTYNEQFF. The CDR3 DNA reads as TGTGCCACCAGCAACTATGTCACCTACAATGAGCAGTTCTTC.

V gene TRBV7-2 combines with J gene TRBJ1-3, with TRBD1 matching over 12 bases. Losses at the gene ends were 2 bases for V and 0 bases for J; bases not matched to a gene: 8. The CDR3 totals 19 residues. The germline V gene has CDR1 SGHTA and CDR2 FQGNSA. The CDR3 DNA is TGTGCCAGCAGCTTATTCGGGACAGGGGGCTCCATCTCTGGAAACACCATATATTTT. Translated, it gives CASSLFGTGGSISGNTIYF.

In this sample, this clone turned up once. The chain is built from TRBV28 and TRBJ2-1; 10 positions agree with TRBD2. Looked up from germline, CDR1 is MDHEN and CDR2 is SYDVKM. The CDR3 extends over 14 amino acids. V was clipped by 6 bases and J by 6 bases; unmatched bases: 5. This chain's CDR3 is CASRISGRVNEQFF. The CDR3 coding sequence is TGTGCCAGCAGGATAAGCGGGAGGGTCAATGAGCAGTTCTTC.

The CDR3 region is CASSPRTGRNSNYGYTF. CDR3 coding DNA: TGTGCCAGCAGTCCGAGGACAGGGAGGAACTCTAACTATGGCTACACCTTC. V usage is TRBV27 and J usage is TRBJ1-2; 8 nucleotides line up with TRBD1. Germline CDR1 is MNHEY and CDR2 is SMNVEV (reference sequence). V dropped 5 bases and J dropped 0; count of bases not matched to a gene: 11. The CDR3 is 17 residues long.

This clone was observed a single time. J is TRBJ2-1 and V is TRBV9; the match to TRBD1 covers 8 bases. Trimming cost V 2 bases and J 0 bases; bases outside gene matches: 4. The CDR3 is made up of 16 amino acids. CDR1 is SGDLS and CDR2 is YYNGEE in the germline V gene. The chain's CDR3 is CASSVFGQGSYNEQFF. CDR3 DNA sequence: TGTGCCAGCAGCGTTTTTGGACAGGGCTCCTACAATGAGCAGTTCTTC.

This chain links TRBV27 with TRBJ2-1; D is perhaps TRBD1 (5 bases). The germline V gene has CDR1 MNHEY and CDR2 SMNVEV (reference sequence). The CDR3 has 14 amino acids. The V end lost 4 bases, the J end lost 7 bases, and 14 bases lay between the germline ends. The CDR3 nucleotides read TGTGCCAGCAGTTCCAGGGTGACCCGGAATGAGCAGTTCTTC. This translates into CASSSRVTRNEQFF.

For the CDR3, the DNA is TGTGCCAGCAGCCAATCCCGGGACAGGGTCGACGAGCAGTACTTC. Translation: CASSQSRDRVDEQYF. This rearrangement joins TRBV11-1 to TRBJ2-7; 9 bases match TRBD1. Losses at the gene ends were 5 bases for V and 5 bases for J; bases not matched to a gene: 10. The CDR3 runs to 15 residues. Looked up from germline, CDR1 is SGHAT and CDR2 is FQDESV (reference sequence).

This clone has a single count. The chain links TRBV3-1 (or the pseudogene TRBV3-2) to TRBJ1-5; D gene ambiguous. The CDR3 has 15 amino acids. The germline gives CDR1 LGHDT, CDR2 YNNKEL (reference sequence). Trimming pared 4 bases from V and 0 bases from J, leaving 10 bases between. CDR3 residues: CASSPTEYSNQPQHF. In DNA form, the CDR3 reads TGTGCCAGCAGCCCTACGGAGTATAGCAATCAGCCCCAGCATTTT.

The chain combines TRBV28 with TRBJ2-4; 10 bases align to TRBD1. Germline V gives CDR1 MDHEN, CDR2 SYDVKM. Trimming cost V 5 bases and J 1 base; bases outside gene matches: 8. This CDR3 comprises 17 residues. The CDR3 loop is CASSRGQGTWAKNIQYF. CDR3 coding DNA: TGTGCCAGCAGTCGGGGACAGGGGACTTGGGCCAAAAACATTCAGTACTTC.

In this sample, this clone turned up once. The chain carries TRBV11-3 and TRBJ2-1; 7 bases are a match to TRBD2. There are 13 residues in the CDR3. CDR1 and CDR2 (germline): SGHNT, YENEEA. V was pared by 4 bases and J by 7 bases, with 4 bases of the junction left unmatched. The CDR3 spells CASSSGGRNEQFF. CDR3 nucleotides: TGTGCCAGCAGCTCCGGGGGGAGGAATGAGCAGTTCTTC.

This clone showed up just a few times. The chain employs TRBV4-1 and TRBJ2-3; tentative D call: TRBD1 (6 bases). The CDR3 contains 13 residues. Germline V gives CDR1 MGHRA, CDR2 YSYEKL. The V and J ends lost 0 bases and 6 bases respectively, with 7 bases between them. For the CDR3, the DNA is TGCGCCAGCAGCCAAGAGGGGGCCGATACGCAGTATTTT. As protein: CASSQEGADTQYF.

This clone was detected only a few times. The rearrangement uses TRBV5-8 and TRBJ2-1, with a tentative D call TRBD2 (6 bases). Germline CDR1 is SGHTS and CDR2 is YDEGEE. V was cut by 4 bases and J by 0 bases, with 14 bases left in between. The CDR3 extends over 16 amino acids. The CDR3 region is CASSPGDRSSYNEQFF. CDR3 coding DNA: TGTGCCAGCAGCCCGGGGGACCGGAGCTCCTACAATGAGCAGTTCTTC. Complete variable domain (other parts from reference TRBV5-8 and TRBJ2-1): EAGVTQSPTHLIKTRGQQATLRCSPISGHTSVYWYQQALGLGLQFLLWYDEGEERNRGNFPPRFSGRQFPNYSSELNVNALELEDSALYLCASSPGDRSSYNEQFFGPGTRLTVL.

The chain employs TRBV7-8 and TRBJ1-1; D is ambiguous. Trimming stripped 4 bases from V and 2 bases from J, with 8 bases between. In germline, CDR1 is SGHVS, CDR2 FQNEAQ. This CDR3 region has 13 residues. The CDR3 protein is CASSSYRNTEAFF. Written as DNA, the CDR3 is TGTGCCAGCAGCTCCTACAGAAACACTGAAGCTTTCTTT.

This chain joins TRBV28 and TRBJ1-3; D gene uncertain. The CDR3 is 16 residues long. V was pared by 6 bases and J by 0 bases, with 15 bases between. The germline gives CDR1 MDHEN, CDR2 SYDVKM. CDR3 DNA sequence: TGTGCCAGCAGCCCCGGCGGGCCTAGCTCTGGAAACACCATATATTTT. Translating it yields CASSPGGPSSGNTIYF.

V gene TRBV2 combines with J gene TRBJ2-4, with D unclear. The ends were cut back, 6 bases at V and 1 base at J, with 19 bases in the middle. The CDR3 extends over 17 amino acids. CDR1 is SNHLY, CDR2 FYNNEI, per germline. The CDR3 sequence: CASSPMGPLSAKNIQYF. For the CDR3, the DNA is TGTGCCAGCAGCCCAATGGGCCCGCTCTCGGCCAAAAACATTCAGTACTTC.

CDR3 protein: CASTQMARDTEAFF. The CDR3 bases are TGTGCCAGCACCCAAATGGCGAGGGACACTGAAGCTTTCTTT. This sequence joins TRBV7-9 and TRBJ1-1; D is ambiguous. Trimming cost V 7 bases and J 3 bases, with 15 bases left between them. Germline CDR1 is SEHNR and CDR2 is FQNEAQ (reference sequence). This CDR3 comprises 14 residues.

This clone was recorded a few times. The J gene is TRBJ2-7, the V gene TRBV7-2; TRBD1 might be the D (6 bases). V was clipped by 3 bases and J by 0 bases, with 9 bases between them. Germline CDR1 reads SGHTA; CDR2 reads FQGNSA. The CDR3 runs 14 residues. The CDR3 coding sequence is TGTGCCAGCAGCTTCGACAGGAGCTCCTACGAGCAGTACTTC. Residues: CASSFDRSSYEQYF.

V gene TRBV5-1 combines with J gene TRBJ2-7, with D unresolved. Per the germline V gene, CDR1 is SGHRS and CDR2 is YFSETQ. The V end lost 0 bases, the J end lost 0 bases, and 10 bases lay between the germline ends. The CDR3 length is 15 residues. CDR3 amino acids: CASSLEVAHSYEQYF. CDR3 nucleotide sequence: TGCGCCAGCAGCTTGGAAGTGGCCCACTCCTACGAGCAGTACTTC. The complete variable domain, with remaining parts taken from reference TRBV5-1 and TRBJ2-7, reads KAGVTQTPRYLIKTRGQQVTLSCSPISGHRSVSWYQQTPGQGLQFLFEYFSETQRNKGNFPGRFSGRQFSNSRSEMNVSTLELGDSALYLCASSLEVAHSYEQYFGPGTRLTVT.

V gene TRBV6-5 combines with J gene TRBJ2-3; D perhaps matches TRBD1 (6 bases). Germline CDR1 reads MNHEY; CDR2 reads SVGAGI. The CDR3 loop spans 15 amino acids. Trimming removed 2 bases at V and 0 bases at J, with 9 bases between. The CDR3 DNA sequence: TGTGCCAGCAGTTACAACAGGGTCAGCACAGATACGCAGTATTTT. Its translation is CASSYNRVSTDTQYF.

J is TRBJ2-3 and V is TRBV6-4, with a tentative D call TRBD1 (6 bases). CDR3 length: 14 amino acids. Trimming removed 3 bases at V and 4 bases at J, with 11 bases between. Germline V gene sequence: CDR1 MRHNA, CDR2 SNTAGT. CDR3 coding DNA: TGTGCCAGCAGTGAAGAACAGGGATCAGATACGCAGTATTTT. This encodes CASSEEQGSDTQYF.